The rows below give T cell receptor beta chains drawn from one sample of a study of blood T cell repertoires in COVID-19. TCRdb keeps only in-frame clones here, not all; method: immunoSEQ multiplex PCR. The data hold under 200,000 clones, with about 87% observed a single time. Input material: peripheral blood. All receptors derive from a woman in her fifties or sixties who had recovered from COVID-19. Each CDR3 is given with its conserved first and last residue. Each record gives: J gene, V gene, D gene, clone size, CDR3 protein, CDR3 DNA. A D gene is named only where the DNA matches it firmly. Clone size is shown for a subset of rows, as once, few, many or a class of expanded clone.

TRBJ1-2,TRBV18,-,-,CASSPRENYGYTF,TGTGCCAGCTCACCACGGGAGAACTATGGCTACACCTTC
TRBJ1-1,TRBV19,TRBD1,-,CASSYGRQGANTEAFF,TGTGCCAGTAGTTACGGCCGGCAGGGGGCGAACACTGAAGCTTTCTTT
TRBJ2-2,TRBV7-8,-,-,CASTLGGNTGELFF,TGTGCCAGCACCCTAGGGGGGAACACCGGGGAGCTGTTTTTT
TRBJ1-3,TRBV28,-,-,CASSLFQNGNTIYF,TGTGCCAGCAGTTTATTCCAGAATGGAAACACCATATATTTT
TRBJ2-1,TRBV29-1,TRBD2,-,CSVELAGSYNEQFF,TGCAGCGTTGAACTAGCGGGGTCCTACAATGAGCAGTTCTTC
TRBJ1-3,TRBV4-2,-,-,CASSQESVSGNTIYF,TGTGCCAGCAGCCAAGAATCAGTCTCTGGAAACACCATATATTTT
TRBJ2-7,TRBV18,TRBD1,-,CASSPGTGDEQYF,TGTGCCAGCTCACCCGGGACAGGGGACGAGCAGTACTTC
TRBJ1-1,TRBV5-6,TRBD1,-,CASSAPGQGHTEAFF,TGTGCCAGCAGCGCGCCGGGACAGGGCCACACTGAAGCTTTCTTT
TRBJ2-5,TRBV5-1,TRBD2,-,CASSPRYAGTSGETQYF,TGCGCCAGCAGCCCCCGATATGCCGGGACTAGCGGAGAGACCCAGTACTTC
TRBJ1-2,TRBV7-9,-,-,CASSLGIDQGSDGYTF,TGTGCCAGCAGCTTAGGGATTGACCAGGGTTCGGATGGCTACACCTTC
TRBJ1-1,TRBV24-1,-,-,CATSDPQGTGPAFF,TGTGCCACCAGTGATCCACAGGGTACAGGTCCAGCTTTCTTT
TRBJ2-5,TRBV2,-,-,CASRGYQETQYF,TGTGCCAGCAGGGGCTACCAAGAGACCCAGTACTTC
TRBJ1-2,TRBV28,-,-,CASSLRQGPTRNYGYTF,TGTGCCAGCAGTTTACGTCAGGGTCCGACTCGAAACTATGGCTACACCTTC
TRBJ1-2,TRBV29-1,-,few,CSVGQSNYGYTF,TGCAGCGTAGGACAGTCTAACTATGGCTACACCTTC
TRBJ1-5,TRBV28,-,-,CASAISQGEQPQHF,TGTGCCAGCGCCATTTCACAGGGTGAACAGCCCCAGCATTTT
TRBJ2-7,TRBV5-1,TRBD2,-,CASKTSGVTYEQYF,TGCGCCAGTAAGACTAGCGGGGTGACCTACGAGCAGTACTTC
TRBJ1-1,TRBV19,-,-,CASNPTGQLNTEAFF,TGTGCCAGTAACCCAACCGGACAGCTAAACACTGAAGCTTTCTTT
TRBJ1-4,TRBV2,-,-,CASKGRSYEKLFF,TGTGCCAGCAAGGGGCGGAGTTATGAAAAACTGTTTTTT
TRBJ2-3,TRBV2,-,-,CASSEGGLIYTDTQYF,TGTGCCAGCAGTGAGGGGGGGCTAATCTACACAGATACGCAGTATTTT
TRBJ1-2,TRBV7-9,-,-,CASSLAREGTGYTF,TGTGCCAGCAGCTTAGCGAGGGAGGGGACGGGCTACACCTTC
TRBJ2-3,TRBV24-1,-,-,CAPKESSTDTQYF,TGTGCCCCAAAGGAGTCTAGCACAGATACGCAGTATTTT
TRBJ2-1,TRBV18,-,-,CASSQGGYNEQFF,TGTGCCAGCTCGCAAGGGGGTTACAATGAGCAGTTCTTC
TRBJ2-7,TRBV7-6,-,once,CASSLNSVGGAYEQYF,TGTGCCAGCAGCTTAAACTCGGTGGGGGGAGCCTACGAGCAGTACTTC
TRBJ2-5,TRBV5-5,TRBD2,once,CASSLGLAGLQETQYF,TGTGCCAGCAGCTTGGGACTAGCGGGTCTCCAAGAGACCCAGTACTTC
TRBJ1-2,TRBV9,TRBD1,few,CASSVHSTDRGHGYTF,TGTGCCAGCAGCGTCCACTCTACGGACAGGGGTCACGGCTACACCTTC
TRBJ1-5,TRBV6-6,-,-,CASSYGGYQPQHF,TGTGCCAGCAGTTACGGGGGGTATCAGCCCCAGCATTTT
TRBJ2-3,TRBV10-3,-,-,CATSDRTDTQYF,TGTGCCACCTCAGACAGAACAGATACGCAGTATTTT
TRBJ2-3,TRBV5-4,-,-,CASSPTAGAMTDTQYF,TGTGCCAGCAGCCCCACGGCAGGGGCGATGACAGATACGCAGTATTTT
TRBJ2-3,TRBV9,TRBD2,-,CASSASGGRTDTQYF,TGTGCCAGCAGTGCTAGCGGGGGGCGCACAGATACGCAGTATTTT
TRBJ2-7,TRBV28,TRBD1,-,CASSSPGQDPYEQYF,TGTGCCAGCAGTTCACCGGGACAGGACCCCTACGAGCAGTACTTC
TRBJ2-3,TRBV7-8,TRBD2,-,CASSFFSGATDTQYF,TGTGCCAGCAGCTTCTTCAGCGGGGCCACAGATACGCAGTATTTT
TRBJ2-5,TRBV11-2,-,-,CASSLGGSETQYF,TGTGCCAGCAGCTTAGGGGGCTCAGAGACCCAGTACTTC
TRBJ1-1,TRBV28,TRBD1,-,CASSLSKNRGFF,TGTGCCAGCAGTTTATCGAAGAACAGGGGTTTCTTT
TRBJ1-6,TRBV3-1/TRBV3-2,TRBD1,-,CASTDPRGNSPLHF,TGTGCCAGCACCGACCCCAGGGGGAATTCACCCCTCCACTTT
TRBJ1-4,TRBV28,-,once,CASSAPHSATNEKLFF,TGTGCCAGCAGTGCCCCCCACAGTGCAACTAATGAAAAACTGTTTTTT
TRBJ2-7,TRBV5-1,-,-,CASSWGDDDNEQYF,TGCGCCAGCAGCTGGGGGGATGATGATAACGAGCAGTACTTC
TRBJ2-7,TRBV28,-,-,CASRPTGSLPYEQYF,TGTGCCAGCAGGCCAACCGGGTCACTCCCCTACGAGCAGTACTTC
TRBJ1-5,TRBV28,-,-,CASSFEGWNQPQHF,TGTGCCAGCAGTTTCGAGGGATGGAATCAGCCCCAGCATTTT
TRBJ1-3,TRBV5-1,-,-,CASSLTGISGNTIYF,TGCGCCAGCAGCTTGACGGGTATCTCTGGAAACACCATATATTTT
TRBJ1-1,TRBV2,-,-,CASIEGAGTEAFF,TGTGCCAGCATAGAGGGCGCGGGCACTGAAGCTTTCTTT
TRBJ2-1,TRBV5-6,-,-,CASILKGESSYNEQFF,TGTGCCAGCATTCTGAAGGGGGAGAGCTCCTACAATGAGCAGTTCTTC
TRBJ1-6,TRBV7-9,-,-,CASSFNQDNSPLHF,TGTGCCAGCAGCTTTAATCAGGATAATTCACCCCTCCACTTT